The 6 T cell receptor beta chains below all came from one sample that was sequenced in a study of cytomegalovirus exposure and HLA in healthy donors. Amplification used 60 Vbeta primers and 13 Jbeta primers. The repertoire was sequenced with immunoSEQ multiplex PCR; TCRdb's copy has only in-frame clones and lacks some. The sample includes fewer than 200,000 clones, approximately 80% of them seen just once. The source material was PBMCs. All receptors come from a female donor in good health and CMV-seronegative.

This clone was found once. The gene calls are TRBV6-5 and TRBJ2-7, with TRBD1 matching 12 bases. CDR1 and CDR2 from the germline V gene are MNHEY and SVGAGI. Trimming at V came to 6 bases and at J to 6 bases, leaving 9 bases not matched to a gene. CDR3 length equals 15 residues. The CDR3 sequence: CASRDTGTGGSEQYF. CDR3 coding DNA: TGTGCCAGCAGAGATACCGGGACAGGGGGCTCCGAGCAGTACTTC.

This rearrangement joins TRBV5-5 to TRBJ2-7; 9 bases map to TRBD1. V lost 2 bases to trimming and J lost 4 bases; unmatched junction nucleotides: 7. Germline-derived CDR1 and CDR2 are SGHKS and YYEKEE (reference sequence). CDR3 length equals 15 residues. The CDR3 spells CASSLWGQGGYEQYF. In nucleotides, the CDR3 is TGTGCCAGCAGCTTATGGGGACAGGGCGGTTACGAGCAGTACTTC.

This CDR3 reads CASSSGQGEGKLFF. In DNA, the CDR3 is TGTGCCAGCAGCTCCGGACAGGGTGAAGGAAAACTGTTTTTT. J is TRBJ1-4 and V is TRBV7-9; 8 bases are shared with TRBD1. CDR3 size: 14 residues. Germline V gene data show CDR1 as SEHNR and CDR2 as FQNEAQ (reference sequence). J gave up 10 bases and V 4 bases, and 8 bases lay outside the gene matches.

The CDR3: CASSLMAGARETQYF. As DNA, the CDR3 is TGTGCCAGCAGTTTGATGGCAGGGGCACGCGAGACCCAGTACTTC. The chain combines TRBV27 with TRBJ2-5; possible D gene TRBD1, 6 bases. V gave up 3 bases and J gave up 5 bases, with 16 bases separating them. Germline V lookup: CDR1 MNHEY, CDR2 SMNVEV (reference sequence). The CDR3 has 15 amino acids.

The CDR3 nucleotides are TGTGCCAGCTCTCAGGACAGGGCGCCCGGGGAGCTGTTTTTT. It specifies CASSQDRAPGELFF. The V and J genes are TRBV18 and TRBJ2-2; 8 nucleotides match TRBD1. J was trimmed by 6 bases and V by 6 bases; bases with no gene match: 6. The CDR3 length is 14 residues. Germline CDR1 KGHSH, CDR2 LQKENI. The complete variable domain, with remaining parts taken from reference TRBV18 and TRBJ2-2, reads NAGVMQNPRHLVRRRGQEARLRCSPMKGHSHVYWYRQLPEEGLKFMVYLQKENIIDESGMPKERFSAEFPKEGPSILRIQQVVRGDSAAYFCASSQDRAPGELFFGEGSRLTVL.

This clone was counted between two and nine times. J is TRBJ2-1 and V is TRBV18, with 9 bases aligning to TRBD1. The germline V gene has CDR1 KGHSH and CDR2 LQKENI. CDR3 length: 16 residues. Germline trimming cut 3 bases from V and 6 bases from J; bases unmatched to any gene: 9. CDR3 nucleotide sequence: TGTGCCAGCTCACCGGGGACAGGGTTGGGGCTCAATGAGCAGTTCTTC. Its translation: CASSPGTGLGLNEQFF.